One and the same sample provided the 2 T cell receptor beta chains below, sequenced in a study of cytomegalovirus exposure and HLA in healthy donors. PCR was performed using 60 Vbeta and 13 Jbeta primers. Using immunoSEQ multiplex PCR, the repertoire was profiled, and TCRdb retains in-frame clones only, with some absent. This table has about 50,000 clones, around 81% appearing once. Specimen: PBMCs. These receptors all come from a boy younger than 18 in good health and CMV-seropositive.

The chain couples TRBV6-4 to TRBJ2-1, with D maybe TRBD1 (5 bases). The CDR3 contains 10 residues. CDR1 is MRHNA and CDR2 is SNTAGT in the germline V gene. V shed 10 bases and J shed 12 bases, with 13 bases lying between them. As DNA, the CDR3 is TGTGCCACCCGCGAAGACAGGCAGTTCTTC. This encodes CATREDRQFF.

V gene TRBV2 combines with J gene TRBJ2-2, with unresolved D. Trimming left V 6 bases short and J 5 bases short, with 10 bases between. The CDR3 runs 13 residues. Per germline, CDR1 SNHLY and CDR2 FYNNEI. CDR3 loop: CASRKVQTGELFF. The CDR3 bases are TGTGCCAGCAGGAAAGTACAGACCGGGGAGCTGTTTTTT.